This T cell receptor beta chain was sequenced during a study of OX40 agonist ivuxolimab in advanced cancers. The repertoire was sequenced with immunoSEQ multiplex PCR; TCRdb's copy has only in-frame clones and lacks some. The sample holds roughly 28,000 clones, more than 75% seen once. V lost 6 bases to trimming and J lost 8 bases; unmatched junction nucleotides: 8. The length of the CDR3 is 14 residues. From germline, CDR1 is MGHDK and CDR2 SYGVNS. The sample consisted of CD4+ or CD8+ T cells sorted from blood, taken in a trial of the OX40 agonist ivuxolimab. The TCR was taken from an adult with an advanced solid tumor such as melanoma, head and neck, liver or kidney cancer. This chain connects TRBV25-1 to TRBJ1-2, with 11 bases fitting TRBD1. CDR3 coding DNA: TGTGCCAGCAGCTCAGGACAGGGGGCGATAGGCTACACCTTC. It translates to CASSSGQGAIGYTF.